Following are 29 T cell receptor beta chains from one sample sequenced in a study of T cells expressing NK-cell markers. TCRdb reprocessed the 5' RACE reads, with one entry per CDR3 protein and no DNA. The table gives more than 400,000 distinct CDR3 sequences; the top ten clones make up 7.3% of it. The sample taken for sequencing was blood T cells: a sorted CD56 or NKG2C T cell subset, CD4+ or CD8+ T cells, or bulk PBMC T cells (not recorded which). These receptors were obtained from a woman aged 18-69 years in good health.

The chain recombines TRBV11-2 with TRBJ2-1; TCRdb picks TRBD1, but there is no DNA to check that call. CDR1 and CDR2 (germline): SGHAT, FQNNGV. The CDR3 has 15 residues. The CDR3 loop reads CASSLVSGRNNEQFF.

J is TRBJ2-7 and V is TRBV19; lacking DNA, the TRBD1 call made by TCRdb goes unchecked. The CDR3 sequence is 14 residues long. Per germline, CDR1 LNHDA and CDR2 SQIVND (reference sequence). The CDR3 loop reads CASSSRGVIHEQYF.

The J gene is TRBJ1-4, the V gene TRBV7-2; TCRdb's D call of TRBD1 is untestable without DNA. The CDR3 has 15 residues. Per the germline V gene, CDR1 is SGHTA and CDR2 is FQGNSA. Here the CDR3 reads CASSLAGTVNEKLFF.

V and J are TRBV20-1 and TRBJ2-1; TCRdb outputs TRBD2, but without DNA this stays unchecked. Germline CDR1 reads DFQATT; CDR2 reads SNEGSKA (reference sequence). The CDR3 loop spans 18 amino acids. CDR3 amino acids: CSAPSGRVLASHTDEQFF.

The CDR3 protein is CSARIPGGAVYNEQFF. The V call is TRBV20-1, the J call TRBJ2-1; checking the TCRdb D call of TRBD1 is not possible without DNA. This CDR3 region has 16 residues. Germline values: CDR1 DFQATT, CDR2 SNEGSKA (reference sequence).

This chain's CDR3 is CASRSGLAGRTDTQYF. The chain is built from TRBV5-1 and TRBJ2-3; without DNA, the TCRdb call of TRBD2 cannot be checked. The CDR3 covers 16 residues. The germline gives CDR1 SGHRS, CDR2 YFSETQ.

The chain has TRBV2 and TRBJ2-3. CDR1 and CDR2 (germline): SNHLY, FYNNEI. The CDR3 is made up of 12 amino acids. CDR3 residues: CASKALTDTQYF.

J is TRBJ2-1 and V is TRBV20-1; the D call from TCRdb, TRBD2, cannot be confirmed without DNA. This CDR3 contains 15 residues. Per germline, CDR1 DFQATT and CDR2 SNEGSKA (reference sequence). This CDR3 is CSARVKSSGNNEQFF.

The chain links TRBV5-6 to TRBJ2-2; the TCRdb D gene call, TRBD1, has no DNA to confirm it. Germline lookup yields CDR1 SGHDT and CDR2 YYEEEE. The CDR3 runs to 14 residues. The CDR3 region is CACKDREESGELFF.

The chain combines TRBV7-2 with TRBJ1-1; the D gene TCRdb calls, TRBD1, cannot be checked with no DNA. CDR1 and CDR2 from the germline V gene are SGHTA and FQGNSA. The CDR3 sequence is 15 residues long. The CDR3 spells CASSARQGLNTEAFF.

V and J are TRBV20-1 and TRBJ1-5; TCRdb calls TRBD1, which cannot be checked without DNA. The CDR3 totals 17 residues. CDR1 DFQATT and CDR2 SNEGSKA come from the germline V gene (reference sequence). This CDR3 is CSARSGTLKVRNQPQHF.

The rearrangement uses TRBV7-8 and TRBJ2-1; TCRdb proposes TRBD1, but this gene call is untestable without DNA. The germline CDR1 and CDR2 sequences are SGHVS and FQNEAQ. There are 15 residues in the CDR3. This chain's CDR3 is CASSLDGTGSNEQFF.

The CDR3 sequence: CASNTGQGLRIQYF. The chain has TRBV12-3 or TRBV12-4 and TRBJ2-4; TCRdb selects TRBD1, and the lack of DNA leaves this call unchecked. The CDR3 spans 14 residues.

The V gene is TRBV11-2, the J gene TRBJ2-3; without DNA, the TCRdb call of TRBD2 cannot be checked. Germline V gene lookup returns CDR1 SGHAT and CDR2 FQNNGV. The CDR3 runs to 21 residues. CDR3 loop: CASSDRTGGQTSGSPTDTQYF.

This chain's CDR3 is CASSTGQKNEKLFF. J is TRBJ1-4 and V is TRBV12-3 or TRBV12-4; TCRdb names TRBD1, which stays unverified in the absence of DNA. This CDR3 has 14 amino acids.

CDR3 amino acids: CASSSPFGGGVLTGANVLTF. The chain recombines TRBV28 with TRBJ2-6; TCRdb reports TRBD1, a call that lacks DNA to check it against. The CDR3 has 20 residues. The germline V gene has CDR1 MDHEN and CDR2 SYDVKM.

The CDR3: CSVEDIGRAGEDTQYF. The rearrangement links TRBV29-1 to TRBJ2-3; TCRdb returns TRBD2, unconfirmable since there is no DNA. The CDR3 contains 16 residues. Germline V CDR1 and CDR2: SQVTM, ANQGSEA.

CDR3 protein: CASSQEGARTGTEAFF. The chain links TRBV4-1 to TRBJ1-1; there is no DNA to check the TCRdb D call of TRBD1. This CDR3 has 16 residues. Germline loops: CDR1 MGHRA, CDR2 YSYEKL.

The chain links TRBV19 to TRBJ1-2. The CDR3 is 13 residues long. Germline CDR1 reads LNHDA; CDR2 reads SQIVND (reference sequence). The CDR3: CASSRGEVYGYTF. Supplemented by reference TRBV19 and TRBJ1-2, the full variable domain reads DGGITQSPKYLFRKEGQNVTLSCEQNLNHDAMYWYRQDPGQGLRLIYYSQIVNDFQKGDIAEGYSVSREKKESFPLTVTSAQKNPTAFYLCASSRGEVYGYTFGSGTRLTVV.

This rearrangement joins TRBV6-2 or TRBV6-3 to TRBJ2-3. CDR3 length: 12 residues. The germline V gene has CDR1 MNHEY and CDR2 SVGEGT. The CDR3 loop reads CASSYNTDTQYF.

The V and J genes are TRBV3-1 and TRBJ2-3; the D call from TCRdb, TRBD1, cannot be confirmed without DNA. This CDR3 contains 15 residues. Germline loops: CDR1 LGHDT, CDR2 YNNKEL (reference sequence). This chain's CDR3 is CASSPRGARSDPQYF.

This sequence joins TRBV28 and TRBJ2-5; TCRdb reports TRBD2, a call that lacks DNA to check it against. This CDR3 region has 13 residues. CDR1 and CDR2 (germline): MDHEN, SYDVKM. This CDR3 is CASGLAGEETQYF.

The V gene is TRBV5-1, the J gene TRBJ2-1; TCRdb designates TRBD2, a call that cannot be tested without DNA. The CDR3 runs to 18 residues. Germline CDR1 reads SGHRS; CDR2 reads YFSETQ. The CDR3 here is CASSLGLAGPGKYNEQFF.

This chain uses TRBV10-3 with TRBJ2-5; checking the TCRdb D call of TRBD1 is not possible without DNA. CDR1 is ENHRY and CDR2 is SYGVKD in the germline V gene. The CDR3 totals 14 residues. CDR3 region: CAISGTGGSETQYF.

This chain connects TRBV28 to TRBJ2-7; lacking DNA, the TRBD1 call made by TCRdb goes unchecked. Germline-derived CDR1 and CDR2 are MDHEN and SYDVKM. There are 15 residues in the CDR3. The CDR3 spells CASSLSGPMASEQYF.

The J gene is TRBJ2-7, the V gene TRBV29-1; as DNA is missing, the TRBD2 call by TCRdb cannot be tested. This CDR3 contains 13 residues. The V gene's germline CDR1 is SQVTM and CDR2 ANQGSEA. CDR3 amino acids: CSVSRDLGDEQYF.

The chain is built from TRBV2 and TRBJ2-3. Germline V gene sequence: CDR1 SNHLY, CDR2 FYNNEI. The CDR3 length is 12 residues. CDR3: CASTRETDTQYF.

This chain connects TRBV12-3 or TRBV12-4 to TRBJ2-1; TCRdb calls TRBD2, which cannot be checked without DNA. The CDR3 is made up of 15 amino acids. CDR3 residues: CASSSGSGGRNEQFF.

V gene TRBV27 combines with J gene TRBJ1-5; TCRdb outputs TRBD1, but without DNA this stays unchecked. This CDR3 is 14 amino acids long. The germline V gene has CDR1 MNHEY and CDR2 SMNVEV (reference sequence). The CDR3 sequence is CASREGGGNQPQHF.